The rows below give T cell receptor beta chains drawn from one sample of a study of technical replicates of blood from a handful of donors. TCRdb's copy holds only in-frame clones and misses some; the assay was immunoSEQ multiplex PCR. The sample has under 95,000 clones, 90% to 95% seen once. Material: T cells isolated from PBMCs. Receptor source: a human donor in good health. Some clones in this sample may be carry-over from other donors' samples. CDR3s include the opening cysteine and the closing phenylalanine or tryptophan. Fields, in order: CDR3 protein, CDR3 DNA, clone size, V gene, D gene, J gene. The D gene is left open where the match is weak. A clone size is listed for some rows: how often the clone was seen (once, few, many), or a class if it is expanded.

CASSIRDRVRLRGYTF	TGTGCCAGTAGTATTCGGGACAGGGTCAGACTACGTGGCTACACCTTC	-	TRBV19	TRBD1	TRBJ1-2
CASSWARSGTDTQYF	TGCGCCAGCAGCTGGGCCAGGTCGGGGACAGATACGCAGTATTTT	-	TRBV4-1	-	TRBJ2-3
CAWSFGRGSGQPQHF	TGTGCCTGGAGTTTCGGCAGGGGCTCAGGTCAGCCCCAGCATTTT	few	TRBV30	-	TRBJ1-5
CASKEATLRGYGYTF	TGTGCCAGCAAGGAGGCTACCCTGCGCGGCTATGGCTACACCTTC	-	TRBV19	-	TRBJ1-2
CASSLGTERREKLFF	TGTGCCAGCAGCTTAGGAACTGAGCGCCGGGAAAAACTGTTTTTT	-	TRBV11-2	-	TRBJ1-4
CASSQGGINEQFF	TGTGCCAGCAGCCAGGGCGGGATAAATGAGCAGTTCTTC	-	TRBV4-2	-	TRBJ2-1
CASSPRDRKNYGYTF	TGTGCCAGCAGCCCCCGGGACAGGAAAAACTATGGCTACACCTTC	-	TRBV7-8	TRBD1	TRBJ1-2
CASSLLHGGFHEQYF	TGTGCCAGCAGCTTACTCCACGGGGGGTTCCACGAGCAGTACTTC	-	TRBV7-2	TRBD2	TRBJ2-7
CASSPNKISPGEKLFF	TGTGCCAGCTCACCTAACAAGATAAGCCCGGGGGAAAAACTGTTTTTT	once	TRBV18	-	TRBJ1-4
CASSVGQGWQPQHF	TGTGCCAGCAGTGTAGGGCAGGGGTGGCAGCCCCAGCATTTT	-	TRBV6-4	-	TRBJ1-5